The text below deals with one T cell receptor (beta chain). Per the original data handling: Estimation of nucleated cell counts relied on the amplification of reference gene primers. The data were produced by immunoSEQ multiplex PCR, yet TCRdb's version contains in-frame clones alone and is incomplete. V and J calls and clone size are copied from that table; D and trimming were computed from the DNA. Among roughly 400,000 clones listed, just under 90% were seen once. Germline assignment: CDR1 LNHDA and CDR2 SQIVND (reference sequence). CDR3 length: 14 residues. After removal of 5 bases from V and 4 bases from J, the junction contained 7 bases not matched to a gene. The data were obtained in a study of blood T cell repertoires in COVID-19.

This sequence originates from a woman in her forties or fifties who had recovered from COVID-19. The chain links TRBV19 to TRBJ1-2; 7 bases are a match to TRBD1. The sample consisted of PBMCs or T cells enriched from blood (not recorded which). The CDR3 loop reads CASSDDGTVYGYTF. The CDR3 nucleotides are TGTGCCAGTAGTGATGACGGGACAGTCTATGGCTACACCTTC.